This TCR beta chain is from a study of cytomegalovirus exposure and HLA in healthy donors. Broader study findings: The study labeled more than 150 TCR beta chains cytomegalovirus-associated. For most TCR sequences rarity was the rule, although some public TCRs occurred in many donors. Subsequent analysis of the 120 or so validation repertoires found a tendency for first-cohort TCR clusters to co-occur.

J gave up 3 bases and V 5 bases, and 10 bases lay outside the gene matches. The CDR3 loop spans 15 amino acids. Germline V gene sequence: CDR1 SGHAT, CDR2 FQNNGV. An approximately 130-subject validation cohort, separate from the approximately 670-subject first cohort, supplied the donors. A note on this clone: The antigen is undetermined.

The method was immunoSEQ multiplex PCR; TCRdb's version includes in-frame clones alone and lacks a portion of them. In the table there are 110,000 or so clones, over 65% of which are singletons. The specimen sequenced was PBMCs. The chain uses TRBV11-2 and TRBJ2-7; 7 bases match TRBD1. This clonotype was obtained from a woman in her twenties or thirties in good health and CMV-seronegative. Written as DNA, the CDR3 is TGTGCCAGCAGCCGAACCGACAGGGTCTTCTACGAGCAGTACTTC. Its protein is CASSRTDRVFYEQYF.